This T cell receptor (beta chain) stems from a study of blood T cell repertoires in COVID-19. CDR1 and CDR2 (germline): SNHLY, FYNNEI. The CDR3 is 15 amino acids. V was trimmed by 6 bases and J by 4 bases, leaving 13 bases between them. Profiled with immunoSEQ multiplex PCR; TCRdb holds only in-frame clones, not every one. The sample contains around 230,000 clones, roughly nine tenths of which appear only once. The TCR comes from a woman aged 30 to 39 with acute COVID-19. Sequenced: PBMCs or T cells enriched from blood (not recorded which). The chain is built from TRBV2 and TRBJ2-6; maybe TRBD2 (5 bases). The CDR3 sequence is CASRPGDPGANVLTF. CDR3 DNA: TGTGCCAGCAGGCCCGGGGATCCAGGGGCCAACGTCCTGACTTTC.